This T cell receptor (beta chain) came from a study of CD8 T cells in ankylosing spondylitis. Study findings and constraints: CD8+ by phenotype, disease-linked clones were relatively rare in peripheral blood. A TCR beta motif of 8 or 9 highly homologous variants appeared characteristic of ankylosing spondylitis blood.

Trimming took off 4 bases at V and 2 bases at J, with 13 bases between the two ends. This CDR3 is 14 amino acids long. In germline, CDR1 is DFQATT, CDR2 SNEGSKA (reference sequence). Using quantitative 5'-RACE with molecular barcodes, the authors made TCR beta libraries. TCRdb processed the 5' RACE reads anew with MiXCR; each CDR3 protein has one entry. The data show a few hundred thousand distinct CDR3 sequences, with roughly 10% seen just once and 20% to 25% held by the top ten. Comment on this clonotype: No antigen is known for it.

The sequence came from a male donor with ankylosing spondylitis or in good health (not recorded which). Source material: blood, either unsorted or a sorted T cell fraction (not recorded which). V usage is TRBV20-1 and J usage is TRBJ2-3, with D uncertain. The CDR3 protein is CSANPRWNTDTQYF. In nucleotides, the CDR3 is TGCAGTGCTAACCCCAGGTGGAACACAGATACGCAGTATTTT.